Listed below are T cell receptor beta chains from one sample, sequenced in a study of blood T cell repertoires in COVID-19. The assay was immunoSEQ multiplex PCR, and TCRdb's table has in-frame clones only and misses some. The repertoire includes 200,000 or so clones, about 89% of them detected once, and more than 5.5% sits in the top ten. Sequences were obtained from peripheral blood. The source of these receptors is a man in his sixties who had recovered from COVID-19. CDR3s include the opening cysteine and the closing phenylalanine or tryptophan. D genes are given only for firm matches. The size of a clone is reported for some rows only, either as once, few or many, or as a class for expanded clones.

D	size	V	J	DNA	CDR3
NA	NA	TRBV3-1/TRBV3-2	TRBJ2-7	TGTGCCAGCAGCCGTCAGGGCGGCTACGAGCAGTACTTC	CASSRQGGYEQYF
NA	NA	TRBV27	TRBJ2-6	TGTGCCAGCAGCAAATGGACTTTCGGTAACTCTGGGGCCAACGTCCTGACTTTC	CASSKWTFGNSGANVLTF
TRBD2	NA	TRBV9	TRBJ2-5	TGTGCCAGCAGCGTTATAGCGGGAGGCCAAGAGACCCAGTACTTC	CASSVIAGGQETQYF
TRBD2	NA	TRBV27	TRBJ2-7	TGTGCCAGCCACAGCGGGACGAGCTCCTACGAGCAGTACTTC	CASHSGTSSYEQYF
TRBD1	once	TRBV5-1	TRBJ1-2	TGCGCCAGCAGCCCCGGACAGGGGGCTGCCTATGGCTACACCTTC	CASSPGQGAAYGYTF
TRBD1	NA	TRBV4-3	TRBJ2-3	TGCGCCAGCAGCCTTGACTGGACAGGGAGTCTAAATACGCAGTATTTT	CASSLDWTGSLNTQYF
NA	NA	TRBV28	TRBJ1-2	TGTGCCAGCAGTCTTAATAACTATGGCTACACCTTC	CASSLNNYGYTF
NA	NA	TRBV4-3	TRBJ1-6	TGCGCCAGCAGCCTAAAGCGGGGTAATTCACCCCTCCACTTT	CASSLKRGNSPLHF
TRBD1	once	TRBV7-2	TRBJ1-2	TGTGCCAGCAGCTTAGGACAGGGGCGAAGCTATGGCTACACCTTC	CASSLGQGRSYGYTF
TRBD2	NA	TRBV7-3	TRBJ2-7	TGTGCCAGCAGCCTTAGCGGGGGGCCAATCAAGCAGTACTTC	CASSLSGGPIKQYF
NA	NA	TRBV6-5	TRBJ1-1	TGTGCCAGCAGTTACTCGAGAGATACTGAAGCTTTCTTT	CASSYSRDTEAFF
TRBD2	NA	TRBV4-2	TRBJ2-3	TGTGCCAGCAGCCAAGCCGCCGGGGGACTACACCGCACAGATACGCAGTATTTT	CASSQAAGGLHRTDTQYF
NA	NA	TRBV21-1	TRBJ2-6	TGTGCCAGCAGCACCCGAAGGGACAGGTGGCACCTATCTGGGGCCAACGTCCTGACTTTC	CASSTRRDRWHLSGANVLTF
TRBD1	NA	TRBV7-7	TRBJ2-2	TGTGCCAGCAGCAAGGACAGGGGACTAACTAACACCGGGGAGCTGTTTTTT	CASSKDRGLTNTGELFF
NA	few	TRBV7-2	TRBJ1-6	TGTGCCAGCAGCTTAAGGGACGGGAGTAATTCACCCCTCCACTTT	CASSLRDGSNSPLHF
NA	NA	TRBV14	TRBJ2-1	TGTGCCAGCAGCCTCCCCCTCACAAAAACCTACAATGAGCAGTTCTTC	CASSLPLTKTYNEQFF
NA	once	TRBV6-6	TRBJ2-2	TGTGCCAGCAGTTACCGTCAGGCGAACACCGGGGAGCTGTTTTTT	CASSYRQANTGELFF
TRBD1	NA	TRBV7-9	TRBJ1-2	TGTGCCAGCAGCTTAGACCCCGGACAGGGGTTTAACTATGGCTACACCTTC	CASSLDPGQGFNYGYTF
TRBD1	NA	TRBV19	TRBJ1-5	TGTGCCAGTAGTATCCGGGGGACAGGAGACAATCAGCCCCAGCATTTT	CASSIRGTGDNQPQHF
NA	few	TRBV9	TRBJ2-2	TGTGCCAGCAGCGTTCAGGGGACCGGGGAGCTGTTTTTT	CASSVQGTGELFF
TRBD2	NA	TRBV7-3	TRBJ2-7	TGTGCCAGCAGCTTGCAATCGATGACCGGGACTAGCGGGAGATCCCCTGGTGGCGAGCAGTACTTC	CASSLQSMTGTSGRSPGGEQYF
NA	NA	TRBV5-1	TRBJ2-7	TGCGCCAGCAGCTGGGAGGGGGTCTCCTACGAGCAGTACTTC	CASSWEGVSYEQYF
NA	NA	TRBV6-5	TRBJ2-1	TGTGCCAGCAGAACAGGCTCCTACAATGAGCAGTTCTTC	CASRTGSYNEQFF
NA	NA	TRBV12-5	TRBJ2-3	TGTGCTAGTGCCGAAATGCTAACTAGCACAGATACGCAGTATTTT	CASAEMLTSTDTQYF
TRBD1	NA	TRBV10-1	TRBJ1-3	TGCGCCAGCAGTGAGTCGTACTTAAATACAGGGGGCCCTATATGCCTGGAGGACACCATATATTTT	CASSESYLNTGGPICLEDTIYF
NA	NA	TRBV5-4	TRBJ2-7	TGTGCCAGCAGCTTGTCTGGGGGGGCAAGTTCGTTATACGAGCAGTACTTC	CASSLSGGASSLYEQYF
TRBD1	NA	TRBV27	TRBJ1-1	TGTGCCAGCTGGGACAGGTACACTGAAGCTTTCTTT	CASWDRYTEAFF
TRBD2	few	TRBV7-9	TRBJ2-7	TGTGCCAGCAGCCCCCCGTCCGTGGTAGCGGGCCCGCGGGAGCAGTACTTC	CASSPPSVVAGPREQYF
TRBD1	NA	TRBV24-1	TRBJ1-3	TGTGCCACCAGTGATGGGGGGACAGCTGGACGATCTGGAAACACCATATATTTT	CATSDGGTAGRSGNTIYF
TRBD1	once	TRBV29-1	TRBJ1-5	TGCAGCGCCGTGGACAGGGGAAGCAATCAGCCCCAGCATTTT	CSAVDRGSNQPQHF
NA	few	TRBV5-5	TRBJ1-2	TGTGCCAGCAGCCCGCAGGGTGTTAACTATGGCTACACCTTC	CASSPQGVNYGYTF
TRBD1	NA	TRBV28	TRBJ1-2	TGTGCCAGCAGCGGTGGGACAGGGTGGTATGGCTACACCTTC	CASSGGTGWYGYTF
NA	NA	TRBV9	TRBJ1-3	TGTGCCAGCAGCGTAACGGGTTCCGGAAACACCATATATTTT	CASSVTGSGNTIYF
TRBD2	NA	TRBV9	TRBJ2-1	TGTGCCAGCAGCCTACGGACTAGCGGGCCCTACAATGAGCAGTTCTTC	CASSLRTSGPYNEQFF
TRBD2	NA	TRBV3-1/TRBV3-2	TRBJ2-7	TGTGCCAGCAGCCAAGGGGGAGGGGTCCCCCCGGAATACGAGCAGTACTTC	CASSQGGGVPPEYEQYF
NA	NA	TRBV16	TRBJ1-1	TGTGCCAGCAGCCAAAACAGAGAGAACACTGAAGCTTTCTTT	CASSQNRENTEAFF
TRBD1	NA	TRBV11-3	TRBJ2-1	TGTGCCAGCAGCCGACAGGGCTACAATGAGCAGTTCTTC	CASSRQGYNEQFF
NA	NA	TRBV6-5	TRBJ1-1	TGTGCCAGCAGTTACTCGAAGGGGAAGAACACTGAAGCTTTCTTT	CASSYSKGKNTEAFF
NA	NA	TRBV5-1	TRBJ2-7	TGCGCCAGCAGCTTGCCTACTCCCGGGGTCTACGAGCAGTACTTC	CASSLPTPGVYEQYF
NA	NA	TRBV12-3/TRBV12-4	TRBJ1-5	TGTGCCAGCACTTACGACAGGACTCAGCCCCAGCATTTT	CASTYDRTQPQHF
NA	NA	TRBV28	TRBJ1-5	TGTGCCAGCAGTTTACCACAGCAAAATCAGCCCCAGCATTTT	CASSLPQQNQPQHF
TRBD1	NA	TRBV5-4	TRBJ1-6	TGTGCCAGCAGCATAGACCGGGACAGGCCCAATTCACCCCTCCACTTT	CASSIDRDRPNSPLHF
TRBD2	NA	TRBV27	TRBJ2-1	TGTGCCAGCAGTTCATACGGGAGGAACTACAATGAGCAGTTCTTC	CASSSYGRNYNEQFF
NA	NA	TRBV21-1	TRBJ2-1	TGTGCCAGCAGCGGCCGGACTAGCGGGGGGTGGAATGAGCAGTTCTTC	CASSGRTSGGWNEQFF
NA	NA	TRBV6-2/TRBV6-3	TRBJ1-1	TGTGCCAGCAGTTACCAGGGACTGAAGAACACTGAAGCTTTCTTT	CASSYQGLKNTEAFF